This passage covers 3 T cell receptor beta chains from one sample sequenced in a study of blood T cell repertoires in COVID-19. The assay was immunoSEQ multiplex PCR, and TCRdb's table has in-frame clones only and misses some. The profile covers around 400,000 clones, with approximately 90% appearing a single time and approximately 1.5% taken by the ten largest. The sample consisted of PBMCs or T cells enriched from blood (not recorded which). The receptors were gathered from a woman between 18 and 29 years old who had been exposed to COVID-19.

The V and J genes are TRBV28 and TRBJ1-2; D remains ambiguous. CDR3 length: 12 residues. V was pared by 7 bases and J by 5 bases, with 11 bases between. Germline V gene data show CDR1 as MDHEN and CDR2 as SYDVKM. The CDR3 coding sequence is TGTGCCAGCACCGTGGGGAGTTATGGCTACACCTTC. Its protein product is CASTVGSYGYTF.

This chain links TRBV9 with TRBJ1-2, with D possibly matching TRBD1 (5 bases). The V gene lost 2 bases and the J gene lost 8 bases, with 22 bases spanning the gap. The CDR3 is made up of 16 amino acids. Germline V gene data show CDR1 as SGDLS and CDR2 as YYNGEE. The DNA of the CDR3 is TGTGCCAGCAGCGTCTACGGGACTGTCGAGGAATGGGGCTACACCTTC. It is translated as CASSVYGTVEEWGYTF.

The J gene is TRBJ1-1, the V gene TRBV5-6; weak D call: TRBD1 (5 bases). V lost 7 bases and J lost 1, with 14 bases in between. Germline V gene data show CDR1 as SGHDT and CDR2 as YYEEEE. CDR3 size: 14 residues. The CDR3 DNA is TGTGCCAGCGGGGGGGTACCAAGGAACACTGAAGCTTTCTTT. Translating gives CASGGVPRNTEAFF.